The 32 T cell receptor beta chains below come from one sample, sequenced in a study of regulatory T cells in long-lasting Graves disease. Investigators prepared the TCR beta libraries by applying iRepertoire HTBI primers and Arm-PCR of CDR3 regions. One entry per CDR3 protein, called by TCRdb with MiXCR from the multiplex PCR reads. The table records 380,000 or so distinct CDR3 sequences, around 15% of them present only once. Time point defined: newly diagnosed GD, antithyroid drugs for less than 3 months. Preparation of the TCR library used RNA extracted from PBMCs. Another study also made use of these data, one on T cells in Graves' hyperthyroidism and ophthalmopathy.

The specimen comprised peripheral blood mononuclear cells (PBMCs), sampled at new diagnosis, from a patient treated with antithyroid drugs. The receptor source for this set is a woman younger than 35 with Graves disease.

About this clonotype itself: This sequence may be a read error, since a much larger clone differs from it by one base. The J gene is TRBJ2-3, the V gene TRBV25-1; D not resolved. This CDR3 region has 12 residues. CDR1 MGHDK and CDR2 SYGVNS come from the germline V gene. V was pared by 5 bases and J by 4 bases, with 7 bases between. Here the CDR3 reads CASSKSSDTQYF. CDR3 DNA sequence: TGTGCCAGCAGTAAAAGCTCAGATACGCAGTATTTT.

In its sample, this clonotype was seen many times. This rearrangement joins TRBV28 to TRBJ2-1, with TRBD2 matching over 11 bases. Germline CDR1 is MDHEN and CDR2 is SYDVKM. The V segment lost 3 bases and the J segment 6 bases; nucleotides outside the gene matches: 1. The CDR3 sequence is 14 residues long. The CDR3 coding sequence is TGTGCCAGCAGTTTTCTAGCGGGAGGCAATGAGCAGTTCTTC. Translating gives CASSFLAGGNEQFF.

This CDR3 is CASSPEGGQGAYEQYF. CDR3 DNA sequence: TGCGCCAGCAGCCCAGAGGGGGGACAGGGCGCCTACGAGCAGTACTTC. The chain combines TRBV5-1 with TRBJ2-7; 9 bases are shared with TRBD1. This CDR3 region has 16 residues. Germline CDR1 reads SGHRS; CDR2 reads YFSETQ. V lost 4 bases and J lost 2; bases outside the gene matches: 10.

This clonotype appeared many times. The CDR3 reads CASSLGPNYEQYF. CDR3 DNA: TGTGCCAGCAGCTTAGGTCCGAACTACGAGCAGTACTTC. The genes are TRBV7-8 and TRBJ2-7; D is unclear. The CDR3 consists of 13 residues. Germline values: CDR1 SGHVS, CDR2 FQNEAQ. V was shortened by 1 base and J by 3 bases, with 7 bases between the two germline ends. The full variable domain, in which reference TRBV7-8 and TRBJ2-7 provide the parts outside the CDR3, is GAGVSQSPRYKVAKRGQDVALRCDPISGHVSLFWYQQALGQGPEFLTYFQNEAQLDKSGLPSDRFFAERPEGSVSTLKIQRTQQEDSAVYLCASSLGPNYEQYFGPGTRLTVT.

This clonotype was counted at least ten times. The genes are TRBV2 and TRBJ2-7, with TRBD1 matching over 7 bases. The CDR3 has 15 residues. CDR1 is SNHLY, CDR2 FYNNEI, per germline. The junction had 9 bases not matched to a gene; V was cut back by 6 bases and J by 1 base. In nucleotides, the CDR3 is TGTGCCAGCAGGGAGTCGACAGGGTCTTCCTACGAGCAGTACTTC. Its protein product is CASRESTGSSYEQYF.

The table lists this clonotype with many counts. The chain links TRBV18 to TRBJ2-3; D call uncertain. Germline V gene lookup returns CDR1 KGHSH and CDR2 LQKENI. The CDR3 runs to 14 residues. Trimming left V 0 bases short and J 5 bases short, with 9 bases between. CDR3 sequence reads: CASSPPSLGDTQYF. For the CDR3, the DNA is TGTGCCAGCTCACCACCGAGTTTAGGAGATACGCAGTATTTT.

In regard to this clonotype: A much larger clone differs by one base, so this may be a read error. The chain links TRBV28 to TRBJ1-5, with no clear D. Germline V gene lookup returns CDR1 MDHEN and CDR2 SYDVKM. With 6 bases removed from V and 7 bases from J, the gap between germline ends came to 13 bases. The CDR3 sequence is 13 residues long. The CDR3 DNA sequence: TGTGCCAGCAGCCCAAGGCTCAGGCAGCCCCAGCATTTT. Protein sequence: CASSPRLRQPQHF. The full variable domain, its missing parts supplied by reference TRBV28 and TRBJ1-5, is DVKVTQSSRYLVKRTGEKVFLECVQDMDHENMFWYRQDPGLGLRLIYFSYDVKMKEKGDIPEGYSVSREKKERFSLILESASTNQTSMYLCASSPRLRQPQHFGDGTRLSIL.

Details on this clonotype: One end of the junction is discordant with germline, which a read error may explain. The chain uses TRBV5-1 and TRBJ2-3; 9 nucleotides match TRBD2. This CDR3 spans 16 amino acids. Per germline, CDR1 SGHRS and CDR2 YFSETQ. In DNA form, the CDR3 reads TGCGCCAGCAGATTGGGACGCGGGGGGGCCATCGATACGCAGTATTTT. This encodes CASRLGRGGAIDTQYF.

With respect to this clonotype: A read error may explain this, as a much larger clone is one base away. The chain uses TRBV5-4 and TRBJ1-1; no reliable D call. Trimming took off 5 bases at V and 1 base at J, with 12 bases between the two ends. CDR3 length: 14 amino acids. The germline V gene has CDR1 SGHNT and CDR2 YYREEE (reference sequence). The CDR3 DNA reads as TGTGCCAGCAGTCTTGAATGGCCGAACACTGAAGCTTTCTTT. This codes for CASSLEWPNTEAFF.

This clonotype was observed many times. The V gene is TRBV28, the J gene TRBJ2-5; TRBD2 agrees at 11 bases. V trimming: 8 bases; J trimming: 5 bases; junction bases outside the gene matches: 4. Germline V CDR1 and CDR2: MDHEN, SYDVKM. The CDR3 totals 13 residues. The CDR3 region has the DNA TGTGCCAGCGCGGCTAGCGGGAGGGAGACCCAGTACTTC. The encoded protein is CASAASGRETQYF.

This clonotype was found many times. The V and J genes are TRBV7-8 and TRBJ2-4; D unresolved. The V gene's germline CDR1 is SGHVS and CDR2 FQNEAQ. CDR3 length: 15 amino acids. V was cut by 1 base and J by 5 bases, with 12 bases left in between. The CDR3 sequence: CASSLGRLLENIQYF. The DNA for the CDR3 is TGTGCCAGCAGCTTAGGGAGATTACTCGAAAACATTCAGTACTTC.

This rearrangement joins TRBV2 to TRBJ2-5, with D possibly matching TRBD1 (5 bases). The CDR3 covers 14 residues. With 2 bases removed from V and 5 bases from J, the gap between germline ends came to 12 bases. Germline V gene lookup returns CDR1 SNHLY and CDR2 FYNNEI. In DNA, the CDR3 is TGTGCCAGCAGTGAACAAGGGGTTAGGGAGACCCAGTACTTC. This gives the protein CASSEQGVRETQYF.

This clonotype was seen repeatedly, ten times or more. The gene calls are TRBV12-3 or TRBV12-4 and TRBJ2-7; D remains unclear. This CDR3 is 17 amino acids long. The V and J ends lost 4 bases and 5 bases respectively, with 24 bases between them. CDR3 loop: CASSSPGQRSDHHEQYF. In nucleotides, the CDR3 is TGTGCCAGCAGTTCCCCAGGTCAGAGGTCCGATCATCACGAGCAGTACTTC.

This clonotype was seen repeatedly, ten times or more. The V call is TRBV3-1, the J call TRBJ2-3; TRBD2 aligns across 9 bases. Germline CDR1 LGHDT, CDR2 YNNKEL (reference sequence). Trimming at V came to 4 bases and at J to 2 bases, leaving 1 base not matched to a gene. The CDR3 totals 14 residues. In DNA, the CDR3 is TGTGCCAGCAGCCGGGGACTAGCCACAGATACGCAGTATTTT. Amino acid sequence: CASSRGLATDTQYF.

This clonotype was detected many times. The genes are TRBV6-2 or TRBV6-3 and TRBJ2-1; 7 bases align to TRBD2. V lost 3 bases and J lost 3; bases outside the gene matches: 5. CDR3 length: 15 amino acids. Germline V gene data show CDR1 as MNHEY and CDR2 as SVGEGT. The CDR3: CASSYTASGYNEQFF. The CDR3, as DNA: TGTGCCAGCAGTTATACGGCTAGCGGCTACAATGAGCAGTTCTTC.

This clonotype was picked up a small number of times. The chain recombines TRBV9 with TRBJ1-6, with TRBD1 matching over 8 bases. This CDR3 comprises 15 residues. Per the germline V gene, CDR1 is SGDLS and CDR2 is YYNGEE. The trim removed 3 bases at V and 9 bases at J, leaving 8 bases unmatched. The CDR3, as DNA: TGTGCCAGCAGCGCAGGGACAGGCTCTGTTTCACCCCTCCACTTT. Its protein is CASSAGTGSVSPLHF.

This clonotype has a count of ten or more. The gene calls are TRBV10-2 and TRBJ1-2; D perhaps matches TRBD1 (5 bases). V was cut by 0 bases and J by 7 bases, with 12 bases left in between. Germline-derived CDR1 and CDR2 are WSHSY and SAAADI. The CDR3 has 14 residues. The CDR3 bases are TGCGCCAGCAGTGAGTCGCGAAGGGGAGGTGGCTACACCTTC. Its protein product is CASSESRRGGGYTF.

The gene calls are TRBV6-2 or TRBV6-3 and TRBJ1-4; no clear D gene. The CDR3 extends over 14 amino acids. V was pared by 6 bases and J by 4 bases, with 12 bases between. Germline V lookup: CDR1 MNHEY, CDR2 SVGEGT. CDR3 protein: CASRPGYSNEKLFF. CDR3 nucleotide sequence: TGTGCCAGCAGACCAGGATATAGTAATGAAAAACTGTTTTTT.

The chain recombines TRBV5-5 with TRBJ2-1, with D possibly matching TRBD1 (6 bases). Germline V gene lookup returns CDR1 SGHKS and CDR2 YYEKEE (reference sequence). V lost 4 bases and J 14 bases, leaving 13 bases between the germline ends. This CDR3 spans 11 amino acids. The CDR3 DNA sequence: TGTGCCAGCAGCCTGAACAGGGACGAGTTCTTC. This sequence encodes CASSLNRDEFF.

This chain connects TRBV12-3 or TRBV12-4 to TRBJ2-1; 9 bases are shared with TRBD1. The ends lost 5 bases at V and 3 bases at J; junction bases unmatched: 8. The CDR3 runs 16 residues. The CDR3, as DNA: TGTGCCAGCAGTACAGACGGACAGGGGAACTACAATGAGCAGTTCTTC. It specifies CASSTDGQGNYNEQFF.

The chain joins TRBV20-1 to TRBJ1-4, with 8 bases aligning to TRBD1. Germline V CDR1 and CDR2: DFQATT, SNEGSKA (reference sequence). The CDR3 has 14 residues. Trimming at V came to 6 bases and at J to 2 bases, leaving 5 bases not matched to a gene. CDR3 loop: CSAYRGTTNEKLFF. CDR3 DNA: TGCAGTGCGTACAGGGGGACTACTAATGAAAAACTGTTTTTT.

The chain couples TRBV3-1 to TRBJ2-1, with 9 bases fitting TRBD2. J lost 5 bases, V lost 1 base, and 3 bases had no gene match. Per germline, CDR1 LGHDT and CDR2 YNNKEL (reference sequence). The CDR3 loop spans 15 amino acids. For the CDR3, the DNA is TGTGCCAGCAGCCAAGGGGGACTAGCTAACAATGAGCAGTTCTTC. Translation: CASSQGGLANNEQFF.

At least ten counts were recorded for this clonotype. The V call is TRBV2, the J call TRBJ2-3; no clear D gene. CDR3 length equals 14 residues. Trimming stripped 4 bases from V and 1 base from J, with 9 bases between. Germline V gene lookup returns CDR1 SNHLY and CDR2 FYNNEI. DNA of the CDR3: TGTGCCAGCAGTGTTATTAGGGGCACAGATACGCAGTATTTT. Amino acids: CASSVIRGTDTQYF.

Of note for this clonotype: A read error may account for a junction end that differs from germline. The rearrangement joins TRBV20-1 to TRBJ2-4; a possible D gene is TRBD2 (7 bases). This CDR3 spans 11 amino acids. Germline V gives CDR1 DFQATT, CDR2 SNEGSKA (reference sequence). CDR3 amino acids: CSAKGGTKRFF. CDR3 DNA: TGCAGTGCTAAGGGGGGGACTAAGCGGTTCTTC.

This clonotype was seen a handful of times. V gene TRBV18 combines with J gene TRBJ2-2; D unclear. Germline CDR1 is KGHSH and CDR2 is LQKENI. This CDR3 region has 14 residues. V was shortened by 2 bases and J by 4 bases, with 8 bases between the two germline ends. For the CDR3, the DNA is TGTGCCAGCTCACCAGAAAGTCTCACCGGGGAGCTGTTTTTT. As protein: CASSPESLTGELFF.

On this clonotype: A read error is likely, as this CDR3 ends without the conserved phenylalanine or tryptophan. V usage is TRBV2 and J usage is TRBJ2-1, with 8 bases matching TRBD2. The CDR3 totals 13 residues. Germline V gene data show CDR1 as SNHLY and CDR2 as FYNNEI. The V and J ends lost 5 bases and 12 bases, in that order; junction bases with no gene match: 9. CDR3 bases: TGTGCCAGCAGTATGGGACTAGTCCTTGGGCAGTTCTCC. This translates into CASSMGLVLGQFS.

The CDR3 loop is CSAGRQGDRFSYNEQFF. In DNA form, the CDR3 reads TGCAGTGCTGGCCGACAAGGGGACAGGTTCTCCTACAATGAGCAGTTCTTC. The V call is TRBV20-1, the J call TRBJ2-1; 8 bases align to TRBD1. Germline V gene sequence: CDR1 DFQATT, CDR2 SNEGSKA (reference sequence). The CDR3 is 17 residues long. J was trimmed by 0 bases and V by 5 bases; bases with no gene match: 12.

A remark on this clonotype: A much bigger clone sits one base away, suggesting this may be a read error. V usage is TRBV3-1 and J usage is TRBJ1-6, with D possibly TRBD1 on 5 matching bases. The V gene lost 0 bases and the J gene lost 9 bases, with 18 bases spanning the gap. In germline, CDR1 is LGHDT, CDR2 YNNKEL (reference sequence). The CDR3 spans 17 residues. The CDR3 sequence is CASSQDLGGARLSPLHF. The CDR3 DNA is TGTGCCAGCAGCCAAGATTTAGGCGGGGCGCGCCTTTCACCCCTCCACTTT.

V gene TRBV29-1 combines with J gene TRBJ1-4, with 9 bases that match TRBD1. The V gene's germline CDR1 is SQVTM and CDR2 ANQGSEA. The CDR3 runs to 13 residues. Trimming removed 7 bases from V and 7 bases from J; junction bases left unmatched: 7. The CDR3 protein is CSANRGRGEKLFF. The DNA of the CDR3 is TGCAGCGCAAACAGGGGGCGCGGTGAAAAACTGTTTTTT.

At least ten counts were recorded for this clonotype. The J gene is TRBJ1-2, the V gene TRBV28; 8 nucleotides match TRBD1. Germline V CDR1 and CDR2: MDHEN, SYDVKM. J was trimmed by 3 bases and V by 7 bases; bases with no gene match: 16. The CDR3 sequence is 17 residues long. The CDR3 bases are TGTGCCAGCACCCCATCGCTCGGGACAGGAGGTGACTATGGCTACACCTTC. Its protein product is CASTPSLGTGGDYGYTF.

This clonotype was counted at least ten times. The gene calls are TRBV28 and TRBJ2-6; TRBD1 matches at 9 bases. Germline-derived CDR1 and CDR2 are MDHEN and SYDVKM. V trimming: 6 bases; J trimming: 2 bases; junction bases outside the gene matches: 2. The CDR3 runs to 15 residues. CDR3 sequence (DNA): TGTGCCAGCAGAAGGGACAGGGCTGGGGCCAACGTCCTGACTTTC. This sequence encodes CASRRDRAGANVLTF.

This clonotype showed up just a few times. With a much larger clone just one base away, this may be a read error. DNA of the CDR3: TGTGCCCGCTCACCGACTAGCGGGCCTACCTACGAGCAGTACTTC. It yields the protein CARSPTSGPTYEQYF. This sequence joins TRBV18 and TRBJ2-7; 10 positions match TRBD2. The CDR3 covers 15 residues. CDR1 and CDR2 from the germline V gene are KGHSH and LQKENI.